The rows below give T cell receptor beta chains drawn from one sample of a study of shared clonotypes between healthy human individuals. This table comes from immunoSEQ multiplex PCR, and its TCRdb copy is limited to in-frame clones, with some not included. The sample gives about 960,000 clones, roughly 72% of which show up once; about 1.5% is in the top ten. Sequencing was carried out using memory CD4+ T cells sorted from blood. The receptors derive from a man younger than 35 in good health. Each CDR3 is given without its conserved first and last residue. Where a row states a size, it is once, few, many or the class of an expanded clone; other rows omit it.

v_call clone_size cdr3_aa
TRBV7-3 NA ASSPNTGGLSGYT
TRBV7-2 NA ASSLADGNGYT
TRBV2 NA ASSVLAGGELF
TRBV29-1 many SVPFRADKNEQF
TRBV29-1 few SIRRGTEAF
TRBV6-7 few ASSQTGVTTEAF
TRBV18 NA ASSPVGDLTDTQY
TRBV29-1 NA SVDVGGAGELF
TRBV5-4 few ASSLEPGSYGYT
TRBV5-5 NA ASSLEDAGSYEQY
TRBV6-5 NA ASTRDYEQY
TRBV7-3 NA ASSLKGTGGGTEAF
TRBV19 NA ASSIGTYTTDTQY
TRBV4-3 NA ASSQGTGGYGYT
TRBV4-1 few ASSQDNSGNIQY
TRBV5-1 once ASSLEGRYNSPLH
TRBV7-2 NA ASSLYPYEQY
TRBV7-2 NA ASSLARSQETQY
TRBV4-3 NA ASSQDPESGSYNEQF
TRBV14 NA ASSQDLGGRGTDTQY
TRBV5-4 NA ASSTWDRVNEQY
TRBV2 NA ASSPGGDTQY
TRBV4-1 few ASSRTGLRGAF
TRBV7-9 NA ASSPGQHNEKLF
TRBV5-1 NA ASSLEQAGYEQY
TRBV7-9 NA ASRHPGGKKNTGELF
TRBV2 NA ASSPNTKNIQY
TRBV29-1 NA SAKGQTNSPLH
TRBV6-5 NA ASSYTTQGDSPLH
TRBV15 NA ATSRDHIGPDSPLH
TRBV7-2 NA ASSLGLRSYEQY
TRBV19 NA ASSIGRLITGELF